The following is a T cell receptor (beta chain) sequence with its context. The V gene end was trimmed by 4 bases and the J gene end by 6 bases; junction bases not matched to a gene: 10. This CDR3 spans 17 amino acids. CDR1 SGHNT and CDR2 YYREEE come from the germline V gene (reference sequence). Patients of the Seattle cohort, enrolled during active infection, were followed longitudinally. These data are taken from a study of blood T cell repertoires in COVID-19. Assay: immunoSEQ multiplex PCR; the TCRdb copy retains only in-frame clones and omits some. The table includes 310,000 or so clones, about 87% detected once.

The chain has TRBV5-4 and TRBJ2-3; 14 nucleotides align to TRBD2. Sequenced sample: peripheral blood. The sequence was collected from a man aged 30 to 45 with COVID-19, enrolled during active disease. CDR3 in amino acids: CASSPGGLAGASDTQYF. The CDR3 DNA follows: TGTGCCAGCAGCCCGGGGGGACTAGCGGGAGCGTCGGATACGCAGTATTTT.